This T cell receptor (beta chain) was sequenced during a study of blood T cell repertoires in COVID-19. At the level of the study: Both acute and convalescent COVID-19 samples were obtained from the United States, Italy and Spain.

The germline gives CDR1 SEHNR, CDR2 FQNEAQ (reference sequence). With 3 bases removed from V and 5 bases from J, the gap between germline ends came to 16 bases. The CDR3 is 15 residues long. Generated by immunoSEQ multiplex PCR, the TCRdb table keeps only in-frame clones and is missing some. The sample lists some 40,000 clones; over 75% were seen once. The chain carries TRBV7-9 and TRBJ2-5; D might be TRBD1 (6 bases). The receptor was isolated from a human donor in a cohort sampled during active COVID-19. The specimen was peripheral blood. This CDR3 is CASSFGGHPKETQYF. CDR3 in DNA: TGTGCCAGCAGCTTTGGGGGCCACCCCAAGGAGACCCAGTACTTC.